This is a list of T cell receptor beta chains from one sample in a study of cytomegalovirus exposure and HLA in healthy donors. Clones were sequenced by immunoSEQ multiplex PCR, and TCRdb holds only the in-frame ones, with some missing. The sample lists 100,000 to 150,000 clones, 81% occurring once. The sequencing input was PBMCs. These receptors were obtained from a man between 18 and 35 years old in good health and CMV-seronegative. CDR3s include the opening cysteine and the closing phenylalanine or tryptophan. A D gene is named only where the DNA matches it firmly. Rows may omit the clone size; those that give it use once, few, many or a size class.

>.|TRBJ2-2|once|TRBV6-5
CASSGLTRKGELFF
TGTGCCAGCAGTGGACTCACTCGTAAGGGGGAGCTGTTTTTT
>.|TRBJ1-5|.|TRBV5-6
CASSLRAAASNQPQHF
TGTGCCAGCAGCTTGAGAGCGGCAGCGTCGAATCAGCCCCAGCATTTT
>.|TRBJ2-6|few|TRBV10-1
CASSKEAPGTGANVLTF
TGCGCCAGCAGTAAGGAGGCCCCGGGTACCGGGGCCAACGTCCTGACTTTC
>.|TRBJ2-3|.|TRBV6-1
CASTQLAASTDTQYF
TGTGCCAGCACTCAACTAGCAGCTAGCACAGATACGCAGTATTTT
>TRBD1|TRBJ2-3|once|TRBV19
CASSMWQGAGDTQYF
TGTGCCAGTAGTATGTGGCAGGGGGCTGGAGATACGCAGTATTTT
>.|TRBJ1-3|.|TRBV4-1
CASSQDPSPEGNTIYF
TGCGCCAGCAGCCAAGATCCCTCCCCGGAGGGAAACACCATATATTTT
>.|TRBJ2-3|.|TRBV6-5
CASSYTGTQYF
TGTGCCAGCAGTTATACAGGCACGCAGTATTTT
>.|TRBJ2-7|few|TRBV4-1
CASSQVRPGGYEQYF
TGCGCCAGCAGCCAAGTCCGACCTGGAGGCTACGAGCAGTACTTC
>TRBD1|TRBJ2-3|once|TRBV7-9
CASSLVGTGGPGVADTQYF
TGTGCCAGCAGCTTAGTCGGGACAGGGGGTCCCGGTGTCGCAGATACGCAGTATTTT
>.|TRBJ1-2|.|TRBV4-3
CASSQSPTGGRNGYTF
TGCGCCAGCAGCCAATCCCCGACAGGTGGTCGTAATGGCTACACCTTC
>.|TRBJ1-1|.|TRBV27
CASSLSPGSAFF
TGTGCCAGCAGTTTATCCCCAGGTTCAGCTTTCTTT
>.|TRBJ2-7|once|TRBV5-4
CASSPVSGIPTGEQYF
TGTGCCAGCAGCCCTGTATCAGGAATCCCGACAGGCGAGCAGTACTTC
>.|TRBJ2-1|.|TRBV9
CASSVWGRSSYEQFF
TGTGCCAGCAGCGTTTGGGGGCGATCAAGTTATGAGCAGTTCTTC
>TRBD1|TRBJ2-3|.|TRBV6-1
CASSRTGSTDTQYF
TGTGCCAGCAGTCGGACAGGGAGCACAGATACGCAGTATTTT
>.|TRBJ1-3|.|TRBV6-1
CASSVRDGPGNTIYF
TGTGCCAGCAGTGTCAGGGATGGACCTGGAAACACCATATATTTT
>.|TRBJ1-6|.|TRBV7-8
CASSAGGLYNSPLHF
TGTGCCAGCAGCGCCGGGGGGCTCTATAATTCACCCCTCCACTTT
>.|TRBJ1-1|few|TRBV7-9
CASSAKRGLVTEAFF
TGTGCCAGCAGCGCCAAGAGGGGGTTGGTCACTGAAGCTTTCTTT
>TRBD1|TRBJ1-1|.|TRBV7-9
CASSPSTGANTEAFF
TGTGCCAGCAGCCCGTCGACAGGGGCGAACACTGAAGCTTTCTTT
>TRBD1|TRBJ2-1|.|TRBV5-4
CASSYGTGDNEQFF
TGTGCCAGCAGCTACGGGACAGGAGACAATGAGCAGTTCTTC
>TRBD1|TRBJ1-1|.|TRBV10-1
CASSESGTGRGITEAFF
TGCGCCAGCAGTGAGTCTGGGACAGGTAGGGGGATCACTGAAGCTTTCTTT
>.|TRBJ2-2|.|TRBV6-5
CASSYSSSPTGELFF
TGTGCCAGCAGTTACTCGAGTAGTCCCACCGGGGAGCTGTTTTTT
>.|TRBJ2-1|.|TRBV9
CASSAPGHPYNEQFF
TGTGCCAGCAGCGCCCCGGGACACCCTTACAATGAGCAGTTCTTC
>.|TRBJ2-7|.|TRBV4-2
CASSQDERTTEGYEQYF
TGTGCCAGCAGCCAAGATGAAAGGACTACAGAAGGATACGAGCAGTACTTC
>TRBD1|TRBJ2-7|.|TRBV10-1
CASSRSGTGDEQYF
TGCGCCAGCAGCCGCTCGGGGACAGGGGACGAGCAGTACTTC
>.|TRBJ1-6|once|TRBV7-9
CASSLLTGSAPLHF
TGTGCCAGCAGCTTACTTACAGGGTCGGCACCCCTCCACTTT
>.|TRBJ1-1|few|TRBV4-3
CASSHRNTEAFF
TGCGCCAGCAGCCATAGGAACACTGAAGCTTTCTTT
>.|TRBJ1-3|.|TRBV5-1
CASRNREFGNTIYF
TGCGCCAGCAGAAATCGGGAATTTGGAAACACCATATATTTT
>TRBD2|TRBJ2-3|once|TRBV5-1
CASSFQALKRGGRDTQYF
TGCGCCAGCAGCTTTCAGGCCCTAAAGCGGGGGGGCCGAGATACGCAGTATTTT